The rows below give T cell receptor beta chains drawn from one sample of a study of preoperative IRX-2 immunotherapy in early breast cancer. Clones were sequenced by immunoSEQ multiplex PCR, and TCRdb holds only the in-frame ones, with some missing. The sample lists about 62,000 clones, around 94% seen once, with around 1.5% in the top ten. The sample here was taken from a patient treated with IRX-2 immunotherapy. The receptor set was obtained from a human donor with breast cancer. Each CDR3 is given with its conserved first and last residue.

V gene: TRBV11-2
CDR3 length: 10
CDR3 protein: CASSFNEQFF

V gene: TRBV9
CDR3 length: 18
CDR3 protein: CASSENPRVGGSGNTIYF

V gene: TRBV5-4
CDR3 length: 16
CDR3 protein: CASSLGTGRGQETQYF

V gene: TRBV7-2
CDR3 length: 13
CDR3 protein: CASSLPGSDTQYF

V gene: TRBV19
CDR3 length: 13
CDR3 protein: CASSIEPVGEQFF

V gene: TRBV4-1
CDR3 length: 15
CDR3 protein: CASSPPGQAYYGYTF

V gene: TRBV28
CDR3 length: 14
CDR3 protein: CASSPAGDNYGYTF

V gene: TRBV5-1
CDR3 length: 13
CDR3 protein: CASNYGGSDEQYF

V gene: TRBV6-1
CDR3 length: 13
CDR3 protein: CASSDRGLKTQYF

V gene: TRBV7-2
CDR3 length: 16
CDR3 protein: CASSRAPGSGANVLTF

V gene: TRBV19
CDR3 length: 13
CDR3 protein: CATADRITDTQYF

V gene: TRBV7-8
CDR3 length: 15
CDR3 protein: CASSLLAGGGNEQFF

V gene: TRBV14
CDR3 length: 18
CDR3 protein: CASSQDLGLSPTNQPQHF

V gene: TRBV18
CDR3 length: 16
CDR3 protein: CASSQGQGASNQPQHF

V gene: TRBV28
CDR3 length: 15
CDR3 protein: CASSLLGSPGNEQFF

V gene: TRBV7-2
CDR3 length: 15
CDR3 protein: CASSLITGGGETQYF

V gene: TRBV11-3
CDR3 length: 13
CDR3 protein: CASSLDSLNEQFF

V gene: TRBV5-4
CDR3 length: 12
CDR3 protein: CASSLSTDTQYF

V gene: TRBV2
CDR3 length: 14
CDR3 protein: CASSEAAATGELFF

V gene: TRBV6-6
CDR3 length: 14
CDR3 protein: CASSLTGIQHEQYF

V gene: TRBV19
CDR3 length: 13
CDR3 protein: CASASMDGETQYF

V gene: TRBV6-6
CDR3 length: 12
CDR3 protein: CASSTGDQPQHF

V gene: TRBV7-2
CDR3 length: 12
CDR3 protein: CASSLATDTQYF

V gene: TRBV4-2
CDR3 length: 17
CDR3 protein: CASSQDVYRSYNSPLHF

V gene: TRBV30
CDR3 length: 14
CDR3 protein: CAWSAHPGNQPQHF

V gene: TRBV16
CDR3 length: 13
CDR3 protein: CASTPTNTGELFF

V gene: TRBV6-7
CDR3 length: 15
CDR3 protein: CASSYSGHYSDTQYF

V gene: TRBV7-3
CDR3 length: 15
CDR3 protein: CASSLSGRRAGELFF

V gene: TRBV4-3
CDR3 length: 18
CDR3 protein: CASSHPTQGAGSYNEQFF

V gene: TRBV19
CDR3 length: 12
CDR3 protein: CASGYRVGEAFF

V gene: TRBV28
CDR3 length: 12
CDR3 protein: CASSREVGEQFF

V gene: TRBV27
CDR3 length: 13
CDR3 protein: CATYEGSTDTQYF

V gene: TRBV9
CDR3 length: 20
CDR3 protein: CASSVGSLPSGRESYNEQFF

V gene: TRBV27
CDR3 length: 15
CDR3 protein: CASSLSIPYNSPLHF

V gene: TRBV4-3
CDR3 length: 17
CDR3 protein: CASSQRWGQGLPQPQHF

V gene: TRBV13
CDR3 length: 14
CDR3 protein: CASSLGLADYEQYF

V gene: TRBV7-8
CDR3 length: 16
CDR3 protein: CASSLVAAISGNTIYF

V gene: TRBV9
CDR3 length: 12
CDR3 protein: CASSVAGGELFF

V gene: TRBV7-2
CDR3 length: 13
CDR3 protein: CASSTPGTDTQYF

V gene: TRBV27
CDR3 length: 9
CDR3 protein: CAKIAGYTF

V gene: TRBV4-1
CDR3 length: 15
CDR3 protein: CASSQVLRPRDTQYF

V gene: TRBV15
CDR3 length: 14
CDR3 protein: CATSSPRSNEKLFF

V gene: TRBV11-3
CDR3 length: 13
CDR3 protein: CASSRDRNEKLFF

V gene: TRBV4-3
CDR3 length: 17
CDR3 protein: CASSQDKYGLMNTEAFF

V gene: TRBV5-1
CDR3 length: 15
CDR3 protein: CASSLVTGADSPLHF

V gene: TRBV7-6
CDR3 length: 18
CDR3 protein: CASSLIPQGGRDTGELFF

V gene: TRBV28
CDR3 length: 13
CDR3 protein: CASRYRDNEKLFF

V gene: TRBV5-1
CDR3 length: 16
CDR3 protein: CASSPGDRGGTGELFF

V gene: TRBV7-2
CDR3 length: 16
CDR3 protein: CASSAGPGHGLYEQYF